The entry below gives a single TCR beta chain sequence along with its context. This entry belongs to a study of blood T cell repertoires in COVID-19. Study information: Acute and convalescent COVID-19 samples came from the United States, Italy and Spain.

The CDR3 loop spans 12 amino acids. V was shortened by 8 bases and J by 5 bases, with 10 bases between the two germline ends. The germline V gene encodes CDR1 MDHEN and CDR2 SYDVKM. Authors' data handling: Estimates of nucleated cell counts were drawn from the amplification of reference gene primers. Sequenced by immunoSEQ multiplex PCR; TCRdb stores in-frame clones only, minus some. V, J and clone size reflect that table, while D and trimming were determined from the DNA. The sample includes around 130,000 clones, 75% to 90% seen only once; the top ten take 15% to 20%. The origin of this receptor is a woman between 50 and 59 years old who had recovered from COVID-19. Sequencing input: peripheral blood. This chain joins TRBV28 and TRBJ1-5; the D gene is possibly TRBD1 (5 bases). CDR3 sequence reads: CASVTEYQPQHF. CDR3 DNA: TGTGCCAGCGTGACAGAGTATCAGCCCCAGCATTTT.